This T cell receptor beta chain was observed in a study of patients and donors after allogeneic stem cell transplantation. One entry per CDR3 protein, called by TCRdb with MiXCR from the RT-PCR reads. This sample has about 960,000 distinct CDR3 sequences, with approximately 18% found just once. The germline V gene encodes CDR1 SGHTA and CDR2 FQGNSA. Deletions cut 4 bases from V and 1 base from J, with 14 bases between. The CDR3 consists of 16 residues. The receptor was isolated from a human donor who was either an allogeneic HSCT recipient or a stem cell or donor lymphocyte infusion donor (not recorded which). It is not recorded whose cells these are; they may come from a transplant donor. Sequencing used blood, either unsorted or a sorted T cell fraction (not recorded which). The chain employs TRBV7-2 and TRBJ2-4; possible D gene TRBD2, 6 bases. CDR3 DNA sequence: TGTGCCAGCAGCTCGCCGGGACTGAATGCCAAAAACATTCAGTACTTC. This gives the protein CASSSPGLNAKNIQYF.